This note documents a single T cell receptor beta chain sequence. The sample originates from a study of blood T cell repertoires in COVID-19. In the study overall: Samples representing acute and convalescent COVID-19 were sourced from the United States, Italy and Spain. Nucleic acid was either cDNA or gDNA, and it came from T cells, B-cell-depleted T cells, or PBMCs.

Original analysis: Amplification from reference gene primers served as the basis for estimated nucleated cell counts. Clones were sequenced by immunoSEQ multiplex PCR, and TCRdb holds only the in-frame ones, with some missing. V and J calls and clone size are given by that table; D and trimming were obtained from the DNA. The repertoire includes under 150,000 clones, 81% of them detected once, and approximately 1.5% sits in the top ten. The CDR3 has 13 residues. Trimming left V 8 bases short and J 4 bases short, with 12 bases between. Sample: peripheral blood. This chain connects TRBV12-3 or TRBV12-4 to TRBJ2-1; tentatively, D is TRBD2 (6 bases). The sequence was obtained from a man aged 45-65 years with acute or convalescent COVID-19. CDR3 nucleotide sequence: TGTGCCAGCCGGCCGGGGGTTTACAATGAGCAGTTCTTC. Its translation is CASRPGVYNEQFF.